The 14 T cell receptor beta chains below were found in one sample sequenced in a study of T cells after yellow fever vaccination (dated by TCRdb to 2018 to 2020). The library was produced with 5' RACE. The sequencer listed for this sample is Illumina NovaSeq 6000. TCRdb reworked the public reads: Q25 trimming with fastp, MiXCR clone assembly, productive beta chains retained. Under each unique CDR3 protein, matching rows form one entry showing the most common genes and DNA. The sample data list a few hundred thousand distinct CDR3 sequences, and roughly 3.5% of these were observed just once. Of the sample, less than 25% is held by the ten largest clones. The sample's treatment or condition label, decoded: live attenuated yellow fever vaccine strain. The input for sequencing was PBMCs, taken on the day of the yellow fever booster vaccination. These receptors were obtained from a man aged 18 to 35 who received the YFV17D yellow fever vaccine.

The gene calls are TRBV6-5 and TRBJ2-7; D is uncertain. The V gene's germline CDR1 is MNHEY and CDR2 SVGAGI. CDR3 size: 15 residues. V was pared by 2 bases and J by 2 bases, with 13 bases between. The DNA of the CDR3 is TGTGCCAGCAGTTACAATCCCTCGGCAGCCTACGAGCAGTACTTC. This codes for CASSYNPSAAYEQYF.

The V call is TRBV19, the J call TRBJ1-2, with D maybe TRBD1 (5 bases). Germline V CDR1 and CDR2: LNHDA, SQIVND (reference sequence). V was trimmed by 3 bases and J by 6 bases, leaving 14 bases between them. The length of the CDR3 is 14 residues. The CDR3 sequence: CASSITRGSDGYTF. The CDR3 region has the DNA TGTGCCAGTAGTATTACTCGGGGGTCGGATGGCTACACCTTC. The full variable domain, in which reference TRBV19 and TRBJ1-2 provide the parts outside the CDR3, is DGGITQSPKYLFRKEGQNVTLSCEQNLNHDAMYWYRQDPGQGLRLIYYSQIVNDFQKGDIAEGYSVSREKKESFPLTVTSAQKNPTAFYLCASSITRGSDGYTFGSGTRLTVV.

This clonotype has a handful of counts. J is TRBJ1-2 and V is TRBV4-3; D is undetermined. CDR3 length: 16 amino acids. The germline V and J ends were trimmed by 0 bases and 4 bases, with 15 bases remaining between them. Germline V CDR1 and CDR2: LGHNA, YSLEER. CDR3 nucleotides: TGCGCCAGCAGCCAAGACTACTTACGGCCAGGCTATGGCTACACCTTC. The encoded protein is CASSQDYLRPGYGYTF.

J is TRBJ2-3 and V is TRBV5-1; TRBD2 matches at 8 bases. This CDR3 has 15 residues. V lost 2 bases to trimming and J lost 0 bases; unmatched junction nucleotides: 2. CDR1 is SGHRS, CDR2 YFSETQ, per germline. The CDR3 DNA follows: TGCGCCAGCAGCTTTCTAGCGGGTAGCACAGATACGCAGTATTTT. It translates to CASSFLAGSTDTQYF.

The table lists this clonotype with many counts. A read error is likely, as this CDR3 ends without the conserved phenylalanine or tryptophan. No DNA is shown, since the ends of the CDR3 on it are uncertain; the CDR3 is the one TCRdb lists. The chain combines TRBV28 with TRBJ1-3. The germline V gene encodes CDR1 MDHEN and CDR2 SYDVKM. The CDR3 is 10 residues long, ends included. The CDR3 reads CASSSGPDAL.

This chain connects TRBV20-1 to TRBJ2-3; tentatively, D is TRBD1 (6 bases). The germline V and J ends were trimmed by 3 bases and 5 bases, with 12 bases remaining between them. This CDR3 has 13 amino acids. Germline V lookup: CDR1 DFQATT, CDR2 SNEGSKA (reference sequence). This CDR3 reads CSARAGQIDTQYF. The CDR3 region has the DNA TGCAGTGCTAGGGCTGGACAGATAGATACGCAGTATTTT.

The rearrangement uses TRBV5-1 and TRBJ2-3, with D perhaps given as TRBD1 or TRBD2 (5 bases each). CDR3 length: 14 residues. Trimming removed 3 bases from V and 6 bases from J, with 14 bases in between. CDR1 and CDR2 (germline): SGHRS, YFSETQ. Written as DNA, the CDR3 is TGCGCCAGCAGCTGGGGGACCGCGACGGATACGCAGTATTTT. It codes for CASSWGTATDTQYF.

This clonotype was detected a few times. V is TRBV6-2 or TRBV6-3 and J is TRBJ1-5; no definite D call. The CDR3 has 14 amino acids. Trimming removed 7 bases from V and 5 bases from J, with 15 bases in between. Germline CDR1 is MNHEY and CDR2 is SVGEGT. The CDR3 sequence is CASTFRGIDQPQHF. The CDR3 region has the DNA TGTGCCAGCACCTTCCGAGGGATCGATCAGCCCCAGCATTTT.

This clonotype appeared many times. The V call is TRBV6-5, the J call TRBJ2-5; 11 bases agree with TRBD2. Per germline, CDR1 MNHEY and CDR2 SVGAGI. The CDR3 spans 16 residues. With V trimmed by 6 bases and J by 1 base, 7 bases remained unmatched. This CDR3 reads CASSWGTSGGQETQYF. CDR3 nucleotide sequence: TGTGCCAGCAGCTGGGGTACTAGCGGGGGCCAAGAGACCCAGTACTTC.

This clonotype was observed many times. The chain is built from TRBV12-3 or TRBV12-4 and TRBJ1-1; D gene unclear. The CDR3 consists of 13 residues. V was clipped by 3 bases and J by 0 bases, with 5 bases between them. The CDR3 DNA reads TGTGCCAGCAGTTTTGCCATGAACACTGAAGCTTTCTTT. It yields the protein CASSFAMNTEAFF.

In this sample, this clonotype turned up many times. The rearrangement joins TRBV7-9 to TRBJ1-1; 10 nucleotides align to TRBD1. This CDR3 has 15 residues. V lost 4 bases to trimming and J lost 0 bases; unmatched junction nucleotides: 2. Germline V gene lookup returns CDR1 SEHNR and CDR2 FQNEAQ (reference sequence). CDR3 coding DNA: TGTGCCAGCAGCTGGACAGGGGGTTTGAACACTGAAGCTTTCTTT. This translates into CASSWTGGLNTEAFF.

This clonotype has a count of ten or more. J is TRBJ2-1 and V is TRBV5-1, with 9 positions matching TRBD1. The ends lost 4 bases at V and 8 bases at J; junction bases unmatched: 7. The CDR3 covers 14 residues. Germline CDR1 is SGHRS and CDR2 is YFSETQ. In DNA, the CDR3 is TGCGCCAGCAGCCTGGACAGGGGAATCGATGAGCAGTTCTTC. Its translation: CASSLDRGIDEQFF.

The chain carries TRBV6-5 and TRBJ2-2; tentative D call: TRBD1 (6 bases). Germline V CDR1 and CDR2: MNHEY, SVGAGI. This CDR3 region has 14 residues. The V end lost 6 bases, the J end lost 4 bases, and 12 bases lay between the germline ends. The DNA of the CDR3 is TGTGCCAGCAGGAGGGGGACCATCACCGGGGAGCTGTTTTTT. This sequence encodes CASRRGTITGELFF.

This clonotype was seen a handful of times. V gene TRBV5-1 combines with J gene TRBJ2-7, with 7 bases matching TRBD1. Germline assignment: CDR1 SGHRS and CDR2 YFSETQ. V shed 0 bases and J 3 bases; nucleotides not matched to a gene: 6. CDR3 length: 15 amino acids. In DNA form, the CDR3 reads TGCGCCAGCAGCTTGGGAGGGGGCGGAAACTACGAGCAGTACTTC. It specifies CASSLGGGGNYEQYF.